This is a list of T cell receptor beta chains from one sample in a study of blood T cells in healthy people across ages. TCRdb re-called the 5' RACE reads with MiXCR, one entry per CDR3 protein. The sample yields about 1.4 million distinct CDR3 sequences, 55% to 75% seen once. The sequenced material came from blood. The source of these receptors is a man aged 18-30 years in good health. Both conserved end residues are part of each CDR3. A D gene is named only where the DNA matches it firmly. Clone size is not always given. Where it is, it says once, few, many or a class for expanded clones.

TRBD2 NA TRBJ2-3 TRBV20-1 TGCAGTGCTAGCCTCCCGGGACTAGCGCTCACAGATACGCAGTATTTT CSASLPGLALTDTQYF
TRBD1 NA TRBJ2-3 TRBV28 TGTGCCAGCAGTTGGACAGGGGGCGCGGGAGATACGCAGTATTTT CASSWTGGAGDTQYF
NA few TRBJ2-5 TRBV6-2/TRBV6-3 TGTGCCAGCAGCGCCTTGAAGACCCAGTACTTC CASSALKTQYF
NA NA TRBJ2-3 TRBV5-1 TGCGCCAGCAGCTTGTGGGGGAATGGGGCAGATACGCAGTATTTT CASSLWGNGADTQYF
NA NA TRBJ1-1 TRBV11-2 TGTGCCAGCAGGCGAACATCCCCGGGGGTTGAAGCTTTCTTT CASRRTSPGVEAFF
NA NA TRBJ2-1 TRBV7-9 TGTGCCAGCAGCCCCCCCGTGGTAAATGAGCAGTTCTTC CASSPPVVNEQFF
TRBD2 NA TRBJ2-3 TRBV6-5 TGTGCCAGCAGTTACTCTGCCCCTGCGGGAGGTCTCACAGATACGCTGTATTTT CASSYSAPAGGLTDTLYF
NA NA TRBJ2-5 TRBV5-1 TGCGCCAGCCAAACTAGACCGTACCAAGAGACCCAGTACTTC CASQTRPYQETQYF
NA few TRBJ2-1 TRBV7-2 TGTGCCAGCAGCTTAGAAGCCCAGGTAGGCGAATCCCGGGAGCAGTTCTTC CASSLEAQVGESREQFF
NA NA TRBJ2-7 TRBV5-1 TGCGCCAGCAGCTTAACGACAGAAACCTACGAGCAGTACTTC CASSLTTETYEQYF
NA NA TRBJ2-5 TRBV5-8 TGTGCCAGCTCTGTCGAGAGAGGGCGGTCAGAGACCCAGTACTTC CASSVERGRSETQYF
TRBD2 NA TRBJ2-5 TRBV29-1 TGCAGCGTTGAAGATCCCGGGGGGAGTCAAGAGACCCAGTACTTC CSVEDPGGSQETQYF
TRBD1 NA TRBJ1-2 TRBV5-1 TGCGCCCGCAGCTGGGGGAGCCTGACAGGGGATATAGGTGGCTACACCTTC CARSWGSLTGDIGGYTF
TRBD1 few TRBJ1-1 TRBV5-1 TGCGCCAGCAGCCTGGGACAGACGAAGATGAACACTGAAGCTTTCTTT CASSLGQTKMNTEAFF
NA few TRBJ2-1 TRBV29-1 TGCAGCGTTGAACTAGGGGGTGCCTACAATGAGCAGTTCTTC CSVELGGAYNEQFF
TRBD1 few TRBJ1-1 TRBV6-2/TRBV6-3 TGTGCCAGCAGTTCCACAGGGGGCCGGGGCACTGAAGCTTTCTTT CASSSTGGRGTEAFF
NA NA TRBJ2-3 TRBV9 TGTGCCAGCCACGAGGTGGGGGGCGTTTTAGATACGCAGTATTTT CASHEVGGVLDTQYF
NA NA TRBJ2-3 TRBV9 TGTGCCAGCAGCCCGCAGGTCGGGGCAGATACGCAGTATTTT CASSPQVGADTQYF
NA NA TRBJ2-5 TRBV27 TGTGCCAGCAGTTTATACGGCGGCAGTTTGGAGACCCAGTACTTC CASSLYGGSLETQYF
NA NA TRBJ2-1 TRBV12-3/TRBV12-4 TGTGCCAGCAGTCGCCAACCCGCGATGGATCTCAATGAGCAGTTCTTC CASSRQPAMDLNEQFF
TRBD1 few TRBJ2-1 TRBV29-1 TGCAGCGTTGATATCGACAGGGGAAATGAGCAGTTCTTC CSVDIDRGNEQFF
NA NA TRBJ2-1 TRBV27 TGTGCCAGCAGCATGCGAGGGACCAGCAATGAGCAGTTCTTC CASSMRGTSNEQFF
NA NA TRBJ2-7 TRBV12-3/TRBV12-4 TGTGCCAGCAGTTTGGCCGGGAGTATCTACGAGCAGTACTTC CASSLAGSIYEQYF
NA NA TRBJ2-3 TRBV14 TGTGCCAGCAGCCAAATCTGGGCAGAACCCACAGATACGCAGTATTTT CASSQIWAEPTDTQYF
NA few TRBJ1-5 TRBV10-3 TGTGCCATCAGTGGAAGTAGCAATCAGCCCCAGCATTTT CAISGSSNQPQHF
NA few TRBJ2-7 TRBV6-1 TGTGCCAGCAGTGAAGCCTATTACGAGCAGTACTTC CASSEAYYEQYF
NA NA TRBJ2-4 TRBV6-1 TGTGCCAGCAGCGAGGACAGGCGGGAGCAGTACTTC CASSEDRREQYF
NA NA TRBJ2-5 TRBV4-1 TGCGCCAGCAGCCCCCTGGGTAGCGGAGAGCTTAGGGTAGAGACCCAGTACTTC CASSPLGSGELRVETQYF
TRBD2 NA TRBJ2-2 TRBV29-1 TGCAGCGCCACCGGGGGGGCCACCGGGGAGCTGTTTTTT CSATGGATGELFF
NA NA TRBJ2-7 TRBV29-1 TGCAGCGTTGGAATTAGCTCCTACGAGCAGTACTTC CSVGISSYEQYF
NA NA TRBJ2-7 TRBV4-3 TGCGCCAGCAGCCAAGGGAAGGGTTACGAGCAGTACTTC CASSQGKGYEQYF
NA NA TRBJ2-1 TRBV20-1 TGCAGTGCAACCCATTCCAATGAGCAGTTCTTC CSATHSNEQFF
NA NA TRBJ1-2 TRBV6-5 TGTGCCACCTCAGCGGGGGTTCCGTACTATGGCTACACCTTC CATSAGVPYYGYTF
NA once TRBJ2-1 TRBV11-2 TGTGCCAGCAGCTTAGAGGGGGTCTCCTACAATGAGCAGTTCTTC CASSLEGVSYNEQFF
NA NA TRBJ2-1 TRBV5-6 TGTGCCAGCAACCTAGGGACGGATAACAATGAGCAGTTCTTC CASNLGTDNNEQFF
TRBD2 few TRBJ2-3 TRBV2 TGTGCCAGCAGTAGGCTAGCGGGAGATGCAGATACGCAGTATTTT CASSRLAGDADTQYF
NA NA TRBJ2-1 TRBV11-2 TGTGCCAGCAGCTTAGAGGCCGGATACTCCTACAATGAGCAGTTCTTC CASSLEAGYSYNEQFF
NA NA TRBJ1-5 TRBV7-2 TGTGCCAGCAGCTTAGGGGCAGGGGAGTGGGGGCCCCAGCATTTT CASSLGAGEWGPQHF
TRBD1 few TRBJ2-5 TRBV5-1 TGTGCCAGCAGCTTAGAGGGACAGCCTCAAGAGACCCAGTACTTC CASSLEGQPQETQYF
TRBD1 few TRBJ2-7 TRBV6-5 TGTGCCAGCAGGAACCCACAACAGGGGATCTTGTACGAGCAGTACTTC CASRNPQQGILYEQYF
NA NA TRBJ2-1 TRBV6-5 TGTGCCAGCCGAAAACTAGCTAATGAGCAGTTCTTC CASRKLANEQFF
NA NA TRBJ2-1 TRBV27 TGTGCCAGCAGCCTTTTCCTAAAACCCAATGAGCAGTTCTTC CASSLFLKPNEQFF
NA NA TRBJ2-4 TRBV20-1 TGCAGTGTTAGAGATATTTCGGGGTCCAAAAACATTCAGTACTTC CSVRDISGSKNIQYF
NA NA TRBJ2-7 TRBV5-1 TGCGCCAGCAGCTTCGATACGGGATCCTACGAGCAGTACTTC CASSFDTGSYEQYF
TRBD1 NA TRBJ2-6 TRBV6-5 TGTGCCAGCAGACCGGACAGGAACTCTGGGGCCAACGTCCTGACTTTC CASRPDRNSGANVLTF
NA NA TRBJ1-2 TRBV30 TGTGCCTGGCTGGGGAGAAGATATGGCTACACCTTC CAWLGRRYGYTF
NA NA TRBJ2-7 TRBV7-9 TGTGCCAGCAGCTTAGCCCCGGACGGGGCCCCACCCTACGAGCAGTACTTC CASSLAPDGAPPYEQYF
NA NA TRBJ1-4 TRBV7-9 TGTGCCAGCAGCCCAGGGGCTAAAACTAATGAAAAACTGTTTTTT CASSPGAKTNEKLFF